These 17 T cell receptor beta chains originate from one sample sequenced in a study of cytomegalovirus exposure and HLA in healthy donors. The study ran its PCR with 60 Vbeta and 13 Jbeta primers. The repertoire was sequenced with immunoSEQ multiplex PCR; TCRdb's copy has only in-frame clones and lacks some. The sample holds about 74,000 clones. The sequenced sample consisted of PBMCs. The receptor source for this set is a female donor in good health and CMV-seropositive.

The chain recombines TRBV25-1 with TRBJ1-5; 12 bases fit TRBD1. V was pared by 3 bases and J by 11 bases, with 8 bases of the junction left unmatched. The CDR3 extends over 15 amino acids. Germline lookup yields CDR1 MGHDK and CDR2 SYGVNS. CDR3 sequence: CASSDGTGGPTAQHF. The CDR3 coding sequence is TGTGCCAGCAGTGACGGGACAGGGGGCCCGACTGCCCAGCATTTT.

V gene TRBV2 combines with J gene TRBJ1-1; the D gene is possibly TRBD1 (5 bases). This CDR3 spans 14 amino acids. V lost 6 bases to trimming and J lost 1 base, with 12 bases between them. Germline lookup yields CDR1 SNHLY and CDR2 FYNNEI. The CDR3 sequence: CASSPPGANTEAFF. In nucleotides, the CDR3 is TGTGCCAGCAGCCCTCCTGGGGCGAACACTGAAGCTTTCTTT.

The J gene is TRBJ2-3, the V gene TRBV6-5; 8 nucleotides align to TRBD2. The CDR3 spans 16 residues. V was pared by 0 bases and J by 4 bases, with 6 bases of the junction left unmatched. In germline, CDR1 is MNHEY, CDR2 SVGAGI. CDR3 loop: CASSYSRGGLPDTQYF. The CDR3 DNA follows: TGTGCCAGCAGTTACTCTCGGGGGGGCTTGCCAGATACGCAGTATTTT.

As concerns this clone: Additional DNA sequences in this sample encode the identical CDR3. V usage is TRBV5-1 and J usage is TRBJ2-1; 7 bases are shared with TRBD1. Losses at the gene ends were 0 bases for V and 3 bases for J; bases not matched to a gene: 0. This CDR3 region has 14 residues. Germline lookup yields CDR1 SGHRS and CDR2 YFSETQ. Written as DNA, the CDR3 is TGCGCCAGCAGCTTGGGACAGGGCTACAATGAGCAGTTCTTC. This codes for CASSLGQGYNEQFF.

V usage is TRBV6-5 and J usage is TRBJ1-2; D is perhaps TRBD1 (5 bases). Germline values: CDR1 MNHEY, CDR2 SVGAGI. CDR3 size: 13 residues. Trimming took off 6 bases at V and 4 bases at J, with 12 bases between the two ends. DNA for the CDR3: TGTGCCAGCAGCCTCGACAGATCCTATGGCTACACCTTC. Translated, it gives CASSLDRSYGYTF.

The chain is built from TRBV2 and TRBJ1-1, with D perhaps TRBD1 (6 bases). Germline assignment: CDR1 SNHLY and CDR2 FYNNEI. CDR3 length: 14 residues. V lost 3 bases to trimming and J lost 1 base, with 9 bases between them. CDR3 sequence (DNA): TGTGCCAGCAGTGACAGGGGCGGGAACACTGAAGCTTTCTTT. Amino acids: CASSDRGGNTEAFF.

The chain uses TRBV5-1 and TRBJ1-4; 7 nucleotides match TRBD1. The germline V gene encodes CDR1 SGHRS and CDR2 YFSETQ. The CDR3 is 16 residues long. After removal of 4 bases from V and 0 bases from J, the junction contained 6 bases not matched to a gene. This chain's CDR3 is CASSLGQRSTNEKLFF. The CDR3, as DNA: TGCGCCAGCAGCCTGGGACAGCGATCAACTAATGAAAAACTGTTTTTT.

For this clone: The same CDR3 arises from other DNA sequences in this sample as well. V and J are TRBV6-5 and TRBJ1-6, with 7 bases lining up with TRBD1. V shed 2 bases and J 6 bases; nucleotides not matched to a gene: 4. The CDR3 is made up of 15 amino acids. In germline, CDR1 is MNHEY, CDR2 SVGAGI. The CDR3 sequence is CASSYTKGANSPLHF. As DNA, the CDR3 is TGTGCCAGCAGTTACACGAAGGGGGCTAATTCACCCCTCCACTTT.

This chain connects TRBV30 to TRBJ1-6; 9 bases map to TRBD1. CDR1 and CDR2 from the germline V gene are GTSNPN and SVGIG (reference sequence). V lost 2 bases to trimming and J lost 6 bases; unmatched junction nucleotides: 2. The CDR3 is 14 amino acids. The CDR3 nucleotides read TGTGCCTGGAGTAAGGACAGGGGTAATTCACCCCTCCACTTT. This gives the protein CAWSKDRGNSPLHF.

V is TRBV11-2 and J is TRBJ1-2; no clear D. Trimming removed 5 bases from V and 4 bases from J, with 11 bases in between. The length of the CDR3 is 13 residues. CDR1 and CDR2 (germline): SGHAT, FQNNGV. The CDR3 loop is CASSEGSLYGYTF. The CDR3 DNA reads TGTGCCAGCAGCGAAGGGAGCCTCTATGGCTACACCTTC.

The chain recombines TRBV6-6 with TRBJ2-5; tentatively, D is TRBD2 (5 bases). V lost 2 bases to trimming and J lost 4 bases, with 14 bases between them. The CDR3 consists of 15 residues. Germline CDR1 and CDR2: MNHNY and SVGAGI (reference sequence). The DNA for the CDR3 is TGTGCCAGCAGTTACCGAGCGAGCGGTGGAGAGACCCAGTACTTC. The encoded protein is CASSYRASGGETQYF.

CDR3 amino acids: CASSSGLIYEQYF. CDR3 in DNA: TGTGCCAGTAGTTCGGGACTAATCTACGAGCAGTACTTC. The chain recombines TRBV19 with TRBJ2-7, with 7 bases fitting TRBD2. The germline CDR1 and CDR2 sequences are LNHDA and SQIVND (reference sequence). The V gene end was trimmed by 5 bases and the J gene end by 3 bases; junction bases not matched to a gene: 4. The CDR3 totals 13 residues.

The rearrangement links TRBV4-3 to TRBJ2-5; 8 bases agree with TRBD2. Germline loops: CDR1 LGHNA, CDR2 YSLEER. This CDR3 spans 14 amino acids. V gave up 0 bases and J gave up 5 bases; unmatched junction bases: 2. The CDR3 bases are TGCGCCAGCAGCCAAGATGTAGCGGGGGAGACCCAGTACTTC. It encodes CASSQDVAGETQYF.

The genes are TRBV27 and TRBJ2-6; D is undetermined. The V gene lost 4 bases and the J gene lost 0 bases, with 4 bases spanning the gap. This CDR3 comprises 14 residues. CDR1 is MNHEY and CDR2 is SMNVEV in the germline V gene (reference sequence). The CDR3 region has the DNA TGTGCCAGCAGTTCCGTCTCTGGGGCCAACGTCCTGACTTTC. Translating gives CASSSVSGANVLTF. Variable domain in full (rest from reference TRBV27 and TRBJ2-6): EAQVTQNPRYLITVTGKKLTVTCSQNMNHEYMSWYRQDPGLGLRQIYYSMNVEVTDKGDVPEGYKVSRKEKRNFPLILESPSPNQTSLYFCASSSVSGANVLTFGAGSRLTVL.

The chain has TRBV9 and TRBJ1-4; TRBD1 might be the D (5 bases). V shed 4 bases and J shed 5 bases, with 15 bases lying between them. In germline, CDR1 is SGDLS, CDR2 YYNGEE. This CDR3 is built from 15 residues. The CDR3 sequence is CASSPHGGGNEKLFF. Written as DNA, the CDR3 is TGTGCCAGCAGCCCCCATGGGGGGGGGAATGAAAAACTGTTTTTT.

Turning to this clone: Other DNA sequences in the sample encode the same CDR3. DNA of the CDR3: TGTGCCTGGACCAGGACATTTAACACTGAAGCTTTCTTT. This codes for CAWTRTFNTEAFF. J is TRBJ1-1 and V is TRBV30, with D possibly TRBD1 on 5 matching bases. V was pared by 4 bases and J by 2 bases, with 11 bases between. This CDR3 spans 13 amino acids. Germline lookup yields CDR1 GTSNPN and CDR2 SVGIG (reference sequence).

The V gene is TRBV7-2, the J gene TRBJ2-5, with 8 bases identical to TRBD1. V lost 5 bases to trimming and J lost 5 bases; unmatched junction nucleotides: 10. The germline V gene has CDR1 SGHTA and CDR2 FQGNSA. The CDR3 extends over 15 amino acids. The chain's CDR3 is CASSLGQGTRETQYF. The CDR3 coding sequence is TGTGCCAGCAGCCTCGGACAGGGTACGAGGGAGACCCAGTACTTC.